Listed below are T cell receptor beta chains from one sample, sequenced in a study of Tregs in tolerant kidney transplant recipients. Using immunoSEQ multiplex PCR, the repertoire was profiled, and TCRdb retains in-frame clones only, with some absent. The repertoire consists of 92,000 or so clones, with 85% to 95% occurring once and the leading ten covering 4.7%. Specimen: CD8+ T cells from blood. These receptors all stem from a human donor in good health. CDR3s include the opening cysteine and the closing phenylalanine or tryptophan. A D gene is named only where the DNA matches it firmly. The listing skips clone size in some rows; elsewhere it reads once, few, many or a size class.

J gene | D gene | V gene | clone size | CDR3 DNA | CDR3 protein
TRBJ2-7 | . | TRBV10-3 | . | TGTGCCGTCTCCGAGGGGAACGAGCAGTACTTC | CAVSEGNEQYF
TRBJ2-7 | TRBD2 | TRBV6-1 | . | TGTGCCACCGCGGCGGGGGACGAGCAGTACTTC | CATAAGDEQYF
TRBJ2-5 | . | TRBV6-5 | . | TGTGCCAGCAGTTTCCTCGTGGGTGAGACCCAGTACTTC | CASSFLVGETQYF
TRBJ2-2 | TRBD1 | TRBV7-9 | few | TGTGCCAGCAGCCCAGACGCAGGGGGCGGCGGGGAGCTGTTTTTT | CASSPDAGGGGELFF
TRBJ2-7 | . | TRBV30 | . | TGTGCCTGGAGTGTATCCGGGACCTACGAGCAGTACTTC | CAWSVSGTYEQYF
TRBJ2-3 | TRBD2 | TRBV6-1 | . | TGTGCCAGCAGTGAAGCTCTAGCGGGGGGGTCCCCCACAGATACGCAGTATTTT | CASSEALAGGSPTDTQYF
TRBJ2-2 | TRBD2 | TRBV27 | . | TGTGCCAGCAGCCTGGGACTAGCCACCGGGGAGCTGTTTTTT | CASSLGLATGELFF
TRBJ2-7 | TRBD1 | TRBV4-1 | . | TGCGCCAGCAGCCTCAGGGGGCTAGGGTACGAGCAGTACTTC | CASSLRGLGYEQYF
TRBJ2-3 | . | TRBV6-5 | . | TGTGCCAGCAGCCCCCTTCTAGCAGGCAGGGATACGCAGTATTTT | CASSPLLAGRDTQYF
TRBJ2-1 | TRBD2 | TRBV18 | once | TGTGCCAGCTCACCACCCGTACTAGCGGGAAACCACAATGAGCAGTTCTTC | CASSPPVLAGNHNEQFF
TRBJ2-7 | TRBD2 | TRBV5-1 | . | TGCGCCAGCAGCTTGGGAGAACTAGCGTGGGAGCAGTACTTC | CASSLGELAWEQYF
TRBJ1-2 | . | TRBV6-1 | few | TGTGCCAGCAGTGAAGCACCCAGCTCTGGCTACACCTTC | CASSEAPSSGYTF
TRBJ2-1 | . | TRBV12-5 | . | TGTGCTAGTGGTGCTCAGGTGGCCCCTTACAATGAGCAGTTCTTC | CASGAQVAPYNEQFF
TRBJ2-3 | TRBD2 | TRBV11-2 | . | TGTGCCAGCAGCCCAACGAATAGCGGGAGTGTAGCAGATACGCAGTATTTT | CASSPTNSGSVADTQYF
TRBJ2-3 | . | TRBV7-9 | . | TGTGCCAGCAGGTCGGCCAATACGCAGTATTTT | CASRSANTQYF
TRBJ2-7 | . | TRBV6-1 | . | TGTGCCAGCGCACCGGGGGACAACTACGAGCAGTACTTC | CASAPGDNYEQYF
TRBJ2-5 | . | TRBV14 | . | TGTGCCAGCAGCCAAGATTGGGCTCAAGAGACCCAGTACTTC | CASSQDWAQETQYF
TRBJ2-7 | . | TRBV7-9 | . | TGTGCCAGCAGCTTTTGGAGAGACGAGCAGTACTTC | CASSFWRDEQYF
TRBJ2-7 | . | TRBV5-6 | . | TGTGCCAGCAGCTTGTGGTGGGACAACTACGAGCAGTACTTC | CASSLWWDNYEQYF
TRBJ1-2 | . | TRBV9 | . | TGTGCCAGCAGCGTAGAGCGCCGGACAGACTTTAACTATGGCTACACCTTC | CASSVERRTDFNYGYTF
TRBJ1-5 | . | TRBV5-8 | . | TGTGCCAGCAGCGGGTGGGGAGATCAGCCCCAGCATTTT | CASSGWGDQPQHF
TRBJ1-2 | TRBD1 | TRBV9 | . | TGTGCCAGCAGCCCATCAGGGGGCAGGGGGAGCTATGGCTACACCTTC | CASSPSGGRGSYGYTF
TRBJ2-7 | . | TRBV10-1 | once | TGCGCCAGCAGTGAGGATGTTCCAGGGTTCGACGAGCAGTACTTC | CASSEDVPGFDEQYF
TRBJ2-1 | TRBD2 | TRBV5-1 | . | TGCGCCAGCAGCTTGGGCCACGCTAGCGGGGCCTACAATGAGCAGTTCTTC | CASSLGHASGAYNEQFF
TRBJ2-3 | . | TRBV19 | . | TGTGCCAGTAGTCCTGACCGAGATACGCAGTATTTT | CASSPDRDTQYF
TRBJ2-7 | . | TRBV7-6 | . | TGTGCCAGCAGCTTAGGGATAGCCTACGAGCAGTACTTC | CASSLGIAYEQYF
TRBJ2-7 | TRBD2 | TRBV5-1 | . | TGCGCCAGCAGCCGACGAGCGGGAGCGGCCTACGAGCAGTACTTC | CASSRRAGAAYEQYF
TRBJ1-2 | TRBD1 | TRBV27 | . | TGTGCCAGCAGTCCCCGGGACAGAGATGGCTACACCTTC | CASSPRDRDGYTF
TRBJ1-5 | . | TRBV28 | . | TGTGCCAGCAGTGCACAGGGCTTGGGTCAGCCCCAGCATTTT | CASSAQGLGQPQHF
TRBJ2-1 | TRBD2 | TRBV28 | . | TGTGCCAGCAGTTTAAAGCCAGCGGGAGTGGTCAATGAGCAGTTCTTC | CASSLKPAGVVNEQFF
TRBJ2-7 | . | TRBV5-8 | . | TGTGCCAGCAGTTGGGGGATAGCGCCGACCTACGAGCAGTACTTC | CASSWGIAPTYEQYF
TRBJ2-3 | TRBD2 | TRBV4-1 | . | TGCGCCAGCAGCCACAGACTAGCGGGGGGTTCAGATACGCAGTATTTT | CASSHRLAGGSDTQYF
TRBJ2-7 | . | TRBV15 | . | TGTGCCACCAGCAGAGAGTTCGGTTCGGATACCTACGAGCAGTACTTC | CATSREFGSDTYEQYF
TRBJ1-4 | . | TRBV4-2 | . | TGTGCCAGCAGCCAAGCGCTGGGGCCTATTGAAAAACTGTTTTTT | CASSQALGPIEKLFF
TRBJ1-1 | . | TRBV4-1 | few | TGCGCCAGCAGCCAAGAAACAGGGTCCTATGAAGCTTTCTTT | CASSQETGSYEAFF
TRBJ2-1 | TRBD1 | TRBV10-1 | . | TGCGCCAGCAGCCCTAATCTAGGACAGGAGAATGAGCAGTTCTTC | CASSPNLGQENEQFF
TRBJ2-1 | . | TRBV6-1 | . | TGTGCCAGCAGTGCCGAATCTCACAATGAGCAGTTCTTC | CASSAESHNEQFF
TRBJ2-2 | . | TRBV5-4 | . | TGTGCCAGCAGCTTGGTTAACACCGGGGAGCTGTTTTTT | CASSLVNTGELFF
TRBJ2-5 | TRBD1 | TRBV7-9 | . | TGTGCCAGCAGCCCTCGGACAGGGGAAGAGACCCAGTACTTC | CASSPRTGEETQYF
TRBJ1-2 | . | TRBV10-3 | . | TGTGCCATCAGTGCCATGAACGGACCCCCCTATGGCTACACCTTC | CAISAMNGPPYGYTF
TRBJ2-1 | . | TRBV13 | . | TGTGCCAGCAGTCCCGCCGGGACCCTTGGGAACAATGAGCAGTTCTTC | CASSPAGTLGNNEQFF
TRBJ1-5 | . | TRBV27 | . | TGTGCCAGCCGGGGCTTGGGGAAGCCCCAGCATTTT | CASRGLGKPQHF
TRBJ2-1 | . | TRBV27 | . | TGTGCCAGCAGTTTATTGGGGGGCACTAATGAGCAGTTCTTC | CASSLLGGTNEQFF
TRBJ2-7 | . | TRBV7-9 | . | TGTGCCAGCAGCTCAGGGACACCGTACGAGCAGTACTTC | CASSSGTPYEQYF
TRBJ2-5 | . | TRBV13 | . | TGTGCCAGCAGCTTTTTTGGCACGCCTACCGGGACACGAATTCAGAATCAAGAGACCCAGTACTTC | CASSFFGTPTGTRIQNQETQYF
TRBJ2-5 | TRBD2 | TRBV5-5 | . | TGTGCCAGCAGCTACGGACTAGCGGGGATCTACCAAGAGACCCAGTACTTC | CASSYGLAGIYQETQYF
TRBJ1-5 | . | TRBV10-2 | . | TGCGCCAGCAGTGTTAACAGCAATCAGCCCCAGCATTTT | CASSVNSNQPQHF
TRBJ2-2 | TRBD2 | TRBV29-1 | . | TGCAGCGTTGAAGGCGGCGCGGGGGACCTGAACACCGGGGAGCTGTTTTTT | CSVEGGAGDLNTGELFF
TRBJ2-7 | . | TRBV5-4 | . | TGTGCCAGCAGCTTGCCGTTTTCCTACGAGCAGTACTTC | CASSLPFSYEQYF
TRBJ1-4 | TRBD1 | TRBV2 | . | TGTGCCAGCAGTGCAGGGCAGGGGGCTGAAAAACTGTTTTTT | CASSAGQGAEKLFF
TRBJ1-2 | . | TRBV6-1 | . | TGTGCCAGCAGTGAAGTAACATTGGGCCTTGCTAACTATGGCTACACCTTC | CASSEVTLGLANYGYTF
TRBJ2-4 | TRBD1 | TRBV4-1 | . | TGCGCCAGCAGCCAAGCCGCATGGGGACAGGGGGGCAAAAACATTCAGTACTTC | CASSQAAWGQGGKNIQYF
TRBJ2-1 | TRBD2 | TRBV10-3 | . | TGTGCCATCAGTGAGTCGCAAGCTAGCGGGGATTACAATGAGCAGTTCTTC | CAISESQASGDYNEQFF
TRBJ2-7 | . | TRBV9 | . | TGTGCCAGCAGCGTAGGGGACAACTCCTACGAGCAGTACTTC | CASSVGDNSYEQYF
TRBJ2-2 | . | TRBV6-4 | . | TGTGCCAGCAGTGACTCGATTGGCTCAGCTTGGGGGACCGGGGAGCTGTTTTTT | CASSDSIGSAWGTGELFF
TRBJ2-7 | . | TRBV6-1 | few | TGTGCCAGCAGTGAAGAGGACTTCTTCTCTTACGAGCAGTACTTC | CASSEEDFFSYEQYF
TRBJ2-3 | . | TRBV4-1 | . | TGCGCCAGCAGCCACCCGGGACCAGAGGCCACAGATACGCAGTATTTT | CASSHPGPEATDTQYF